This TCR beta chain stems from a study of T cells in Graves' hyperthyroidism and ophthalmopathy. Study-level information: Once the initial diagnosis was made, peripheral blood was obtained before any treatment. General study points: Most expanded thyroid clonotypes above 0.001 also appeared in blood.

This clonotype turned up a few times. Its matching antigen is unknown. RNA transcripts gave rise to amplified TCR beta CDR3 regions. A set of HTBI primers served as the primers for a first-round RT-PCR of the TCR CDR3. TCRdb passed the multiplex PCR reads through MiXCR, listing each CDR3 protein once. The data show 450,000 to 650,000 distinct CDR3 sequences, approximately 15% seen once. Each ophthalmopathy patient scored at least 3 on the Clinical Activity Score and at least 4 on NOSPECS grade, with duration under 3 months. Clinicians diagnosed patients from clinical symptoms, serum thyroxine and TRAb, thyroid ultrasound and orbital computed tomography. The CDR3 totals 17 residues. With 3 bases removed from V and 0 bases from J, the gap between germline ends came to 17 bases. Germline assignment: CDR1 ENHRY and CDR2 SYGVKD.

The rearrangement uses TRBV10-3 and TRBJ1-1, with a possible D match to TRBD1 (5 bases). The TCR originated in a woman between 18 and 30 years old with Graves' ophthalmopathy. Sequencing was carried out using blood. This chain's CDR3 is CAISEGGGLGVNTEAFF. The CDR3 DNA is TGTGCCATCAGTGAAGGTGGCGGGTTAGGGGTGAACACTGAAGCTTTCTTT.